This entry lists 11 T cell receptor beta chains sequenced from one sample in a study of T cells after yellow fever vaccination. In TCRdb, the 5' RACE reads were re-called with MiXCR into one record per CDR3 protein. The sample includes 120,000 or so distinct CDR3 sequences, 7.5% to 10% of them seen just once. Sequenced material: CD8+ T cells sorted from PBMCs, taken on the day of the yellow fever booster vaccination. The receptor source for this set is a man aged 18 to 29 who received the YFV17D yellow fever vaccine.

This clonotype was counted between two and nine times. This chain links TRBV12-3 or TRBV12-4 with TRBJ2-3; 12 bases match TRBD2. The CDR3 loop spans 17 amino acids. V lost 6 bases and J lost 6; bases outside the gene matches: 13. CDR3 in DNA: TGTGCCAGCAGCCCCGACCGGACTAGCGGGGTGAAGGATACGCAGTATTTT. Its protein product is CASSPDRTSGVKDTQYF.

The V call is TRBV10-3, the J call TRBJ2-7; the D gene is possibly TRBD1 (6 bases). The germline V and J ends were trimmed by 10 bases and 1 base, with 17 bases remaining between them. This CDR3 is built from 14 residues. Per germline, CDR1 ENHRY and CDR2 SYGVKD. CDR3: CATTGDTLSYEQYF. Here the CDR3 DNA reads TGTGCCACCACCGGGGACACTCTTTCCTACGAGCAGTACTTC.

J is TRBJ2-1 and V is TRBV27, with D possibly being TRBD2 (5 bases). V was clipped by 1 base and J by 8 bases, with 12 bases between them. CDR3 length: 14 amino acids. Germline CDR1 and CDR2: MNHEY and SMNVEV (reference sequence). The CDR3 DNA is TGTGCCAGCAGTTTATATGGAGGAATCTATGAGCAGTTCTTC. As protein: CASSLYGGIYEQFF.

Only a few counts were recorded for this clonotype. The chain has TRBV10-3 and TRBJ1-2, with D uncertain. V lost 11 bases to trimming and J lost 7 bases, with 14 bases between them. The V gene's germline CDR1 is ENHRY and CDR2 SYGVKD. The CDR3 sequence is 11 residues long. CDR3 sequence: CAAPLGGGYTF. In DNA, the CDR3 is TGTGCCGCACCTTTGGGTGGTGGCTACACCTTC.

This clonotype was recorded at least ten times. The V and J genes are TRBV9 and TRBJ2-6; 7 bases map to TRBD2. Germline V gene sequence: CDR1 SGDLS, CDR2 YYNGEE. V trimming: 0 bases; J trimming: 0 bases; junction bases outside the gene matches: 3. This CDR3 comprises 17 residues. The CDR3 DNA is TGTGCCAGCAGCGTAGTAGCGGGCCCCTCTGGGGCCAACGTCCTGACTTTC. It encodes CASSVVAGPSGANVLTF.

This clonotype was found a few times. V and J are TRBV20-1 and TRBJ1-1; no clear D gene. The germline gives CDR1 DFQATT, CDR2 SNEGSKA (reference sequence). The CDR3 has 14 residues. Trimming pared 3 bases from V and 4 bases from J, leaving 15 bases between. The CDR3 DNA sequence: TGCAGTGCTAGGCCCGAGGGCTCCAGCACTGAAGCTTTCTTT. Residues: CSARPEGSSTEAFF.

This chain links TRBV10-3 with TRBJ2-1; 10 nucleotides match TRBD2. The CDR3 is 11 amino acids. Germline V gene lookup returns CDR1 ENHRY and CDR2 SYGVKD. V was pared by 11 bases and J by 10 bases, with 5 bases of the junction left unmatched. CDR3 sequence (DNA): TGTGCCGTTCTAGCGGGGGACGAGCAGTTCTTC. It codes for CAVLAGDEQFF.

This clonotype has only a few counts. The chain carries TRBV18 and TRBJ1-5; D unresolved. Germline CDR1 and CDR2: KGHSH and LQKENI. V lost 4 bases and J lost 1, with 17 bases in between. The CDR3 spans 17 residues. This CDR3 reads CASSLYDPRASNQPQHF. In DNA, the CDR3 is TGTGCCAGCTCACTCTACGACCCAAGGGCGAGCAATCAGCCCCAGCATTTT.

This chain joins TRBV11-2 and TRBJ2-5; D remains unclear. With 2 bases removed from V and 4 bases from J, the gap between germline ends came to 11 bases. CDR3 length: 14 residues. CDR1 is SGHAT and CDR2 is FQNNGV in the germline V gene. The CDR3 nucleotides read TGTGCCAGCAGCTTATATGGGGTCGGAGAGACCCAGTACTTC. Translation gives CASSLYGVGETQYF.

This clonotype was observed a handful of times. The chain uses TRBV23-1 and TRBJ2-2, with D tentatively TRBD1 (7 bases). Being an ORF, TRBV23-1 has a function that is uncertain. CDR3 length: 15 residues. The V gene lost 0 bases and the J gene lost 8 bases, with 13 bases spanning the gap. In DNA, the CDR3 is TGCGCCAGCAGTCAATCAGTGGAGGGGGCGGGGGAGCTGTTTTTT. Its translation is CASSQSVEGAGELFF.

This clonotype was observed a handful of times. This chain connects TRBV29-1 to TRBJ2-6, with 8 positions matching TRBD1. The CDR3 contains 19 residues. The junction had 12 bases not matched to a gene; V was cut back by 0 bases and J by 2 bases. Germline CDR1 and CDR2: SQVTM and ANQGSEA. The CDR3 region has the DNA TGCAGCGTTGAAGATTTTGCCAGGGGGCCCATTCCTGGGGCCAACGTCCTGACTTTC. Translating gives CSVEDFARGPIPGANVLTF. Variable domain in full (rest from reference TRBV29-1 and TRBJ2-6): SAVISQKPSRDICQRGTSLTIQCQVDSQVTMMFWYRQQPGQSLTLIATANQGSEATYESGFVIDKFPISRPNLTFSTLTVSNMSPEDSSIYLCSVEDFARGPIPGANVLTFGAGSRLTVL.